The present TCR beta chain was sequenced within a study of blood T cells in healthy people across ages. Study results and caveats: More naive CD4+ cells and higher diversity were found in long-lived than in aged donors.

With 1 base removed from V and 6 bases from J, the gap between germline ends came to 15 bases. Per germline, CDR1 SGHTA and CDR2 FQGTGA. The CDR3 totals 15 residues. Notes on this clonotype: Its antigen is as yet unknown.

A second PCR of 7 to 11 cycles used a sample-barcoded 5' primer and a J-beta primer mix. Each CDR3 protein is one row after TCRdb ran MiXCR on the 5' RACE reads. In the table there are around 500,000 distinct CDR3 sequences, about 45% of which are singletons. The specimen was blood. This clonotype was obtained from a man at least 80 years old in good health. This sequence joins TRBV7-3 and TRBJ1-1, with TRBD1 as a possible D gene (5 bases). In DNA form, the CDR3 reads TGTGCCAGCAGCTTAATGGGGGGGATAAAGTCTGAAGCTTTCTTT. It translates to CASSLMGGIKSEAFF.